The 17 T cell receptor beta chains presented below share a single source sample, sequenced in a study of cytomegalovirus exposure and HLA in healthy donors (dated by TCRdb to about 2017). Receptor libraries were prepared by the immunoSEQ multiplex PCR assay. A mixture of 60 forward primers for TCR Vbeta segments and 13 reverse primers for TCR Jbeta segments was used in the multiplex PCR. TCRdb's version of the immuneACCESS table is confined to in-frame rearrangements and falls short of the full clone set. An unresolved V gene accounts for under half of the shortfall where checked; the remainder is of unknown origin. Counted in this sample were 150,000 to 200,000 clones; approximately 81% of them appeared once. Jointly, the top ten make up 3.8% of the sample. Sequencing was carried out using PBMCs. The receptors derive from a man aged 50-60 years in good health and CMV-seronegative.

V and J are TRBV4-1 and TRBJ2-7; 8 bases are a match to TRBD1. The CDR3 loop spans 17 amino acids. Unmatched junction bases numbered 13, after V lost 0 bases and J lost 6 bases. CDR1 and CDR2 (germline): MGHRA, YSYEKL. In DNA, the CDR3 is TGCGCCAGCAGCCAAGATACAGGGGGGCTTTTTGTTAGCGAGCAGTACTTC. Encoded protein: CASSQDTGGLFVSEQYF.

This chain joins TRBV15 and TRBJ1-2; 9 bases agree with TRBD1. Germline values: CDR1 LNHNV, CDR2 YYDKDF (reference sequence). The CDR3 runs 14 residues. V lost 3 bases, J lost 6 bases, and 5 bases stayed unmatched. The CDR3 region has the DNA TGTGCCACCAGCAGGACAGGGGGGTTCAATGGCTACACCTTC. The encoded protein is CATSRTGGFNGYTF.

In its sample, this clone was seen a few times. This chain connects TRBV18 to TRBJ2-7; TRBD2 is a possible D gene (7 bases). Germline V gene lookup returns CDR1 KGHSH and CDR2 LQKENI. The ends were cut back, 6 bases at V and 6 bases at J, with 18 bases in the middle. The CDR3 has 14 amino acids. CDR3 nucleotide sequence: TGTGCCAGCTCCCTATCACGGGGGGCCGGCGAGCAGTACTTC. It translates to CASSLSRGAGEQYF.

J is TRBJ2-7 and V is TRBV11-2, with D possibly TRBD1 on 7 matching bases. The CDR3 sequence is 15 residues long. Germline V gene lookup returns CDR1 SGHAT and CDR2 FQNNGV. V was clipped by 5 bases and J by 1 base, with 15 bases between them. DNA of the CDR3: TGTGCCAGCAGCCTGGAGGGGACAGCTTCCTACGAGCAGTACTTC. Amino acid sequence: CASSLEGTASYEQYF. The entire variable domain, with the rest obtained from reference TRBV11-2 and TRBJ2-7, is as follows: EAGVAQSPRYKIIEKRQSVAFWCNPISGHATLYWYQQILGQGPKLLIQFQNNGVVDDSQLPKDRFSAERLKGVDSTLKIQPAKLEDSAVYLCASSLEGTASYEQYFGPGTRLTVT.

For this clone: This CDR3 is also generated by other DNA sequences in the sample. The genes are TRBV6-5 and TRBJ2-3, with TRBD2 matching 10 bases. V shed 4 bases, J shed 5 bases, and the junction held 6 bases outside the gene matches. Germline CDR1 MNHEY, CDR2 SVGAGI. The CDR3 loop spans 15 amino acids. For the CDR3, the DNA is TGTGCCAGCAGTTCAAGCGGGGGGGCCGGAGATACGCAGTATTTT. It specifies CASSSSGGAGDTQYF.

The chain couples TRBV18 to TRBJ1-5; D gene ambiguous. The CDR3 covers 14 residues. Germline V gene data show CDR1 as KGHSH and CDR2 as LQKENI. The ends were cut back, 3 bases at V and 9 bases at J, with 15 bases in the middle. CDR3 DNA sequence: TGTGCCAGCTCACCGAATGGCGGGGAGCGGCCCCAGCATTTT. Translated, it gives CASSPNGGERPQHF. The whole variable domain, remainder taken from reference TRBV18 and TRBJ1-5, is NAGVMQNPRHLVRRRGQEARLRCSPMKGHSHVYWYRQLPEEGLKFMVYLQKENIIDESGMPKERFSAEFPKEGPSILRIQQVVRGDSAAYFCASSPNGGERPQHFGDGTRLSIL.

This chain connects TRBV5-1 to TRBJ2-1; 10 bases are a match to TRBD1. The CDR3 is 14 residues long. The germline V gene has CDR1 SGHRS and CDR2 YFSETQ. Unmatched junction bases numbered 5, after V lost 5 bases and J lost 6 bases. The CDR3 loop is CASREGTGVNEQFF. The CDR3 DNA follows: TGCGCCAGCAGAGAGGGGACAGGGGTCAATGAGCAGTTCTTC. Full variable domain (rest looked up from reference TRBV5-1 and TRBJ2-1): KAGVTQTPRYLIKTRGQQVTLSCSPISGHRSVSWYQQTPGQGLQFLFEYFSETQRNKGNFPGRFSGRQFSNSRSEMNVSTLELGDSALYLCASREGTGVNEQFFGPGTRLTVL.

The chain has TRBV20-1 and TRBJ1-4, with 7 bases lining up with TRBD1. Germline V gene lookup returns CDR1 DFQATT and CDR2 SNEGSKA (reference sequence). V was pared by 5 bases and J by 11 bases, with 2 bases of the junction left unmatched. The CDR3 extends over 10 amino acids. CDR3 nucleotides: TGCAGTGCTCAGGGGGATAAACTGTTTTTT. Amino acid sequence: CSAQGDKLFF.

The V and J genes are TRBV2 and TRBJ1-2, with TRBD1 as a possible D gene (5 bases). V was pared by 8 bases and J by 4 bases, with 23 bases between. Germline values: CDR1 SNHLY, CDR2 FYNNEI. The CDR3 has 16 amino acids. The CDR3, as DNA: TGTGCCAGCTTCTCACACGACAGTGGGGTTTCCTATGGCTACACCTTC. Protein sequence: CASFSHDSGVSYGYTF.

This clone was recorded once. The DNA for the CDR3 is TGTGCCACCAGCAGAGGAGGGGGGGATTTTGGCGGGGAGCTGTTTTTT. Encoded protein: CATSRGGGDFGGELFF. The V call is TRBV15, the J call TRBJ2-2; a possible D gene is TRBD2 (7 bases). Trimming left V 1 base short and J 7 bases short, with 16 bases between. This CDR3 comprises 16 residues. Germline values: CDR1 LNHNV, CDR2 YYDKDF (reference sequence).

This chain uses TRBV5-1 with TRBJ2-2, with D possibly TRBD2 on 5 matching bases. The CDR3 consists of 14 residues. V lost 7 bases, J lost 0 bases, and 10 bases lay in between. Germline lookup yields CDR1 SGHRS and CDR2 YFSETQ. The CDR3, as DNA: TGCGCCAGCGGGAGCAGCGCGAACACCGGGGAGCTGTTTTTT. It codes for CASGSSANTGELFF.

V usage is TRBV2 and J usage is TRBJ2-2; D may be TRBD1 (6 bases). Per germline, CDR1 SNHLY and CDR2 FYNNEI. V lost 7 bases, J lost 2 bases, and 14 bases lay in between. The CDR3 extends over 15 amino acids. The CDR3 nucleotides read TGTGCCAGCAAGGGGGTTGGTCGCAACACCGGGGAGCTGTTTTTT. The encoded protein is CASKGVGRNTGELFF.

V usage is TRBV19 and J usage is TRBJ2-2; 7 nucleotides line up with TRBD2. Germline assignment: CDR1 LNHDA and CDR2 SQIVND (reference sequence). This CDR3 is 17 amino acids long. The trim removed 3 bases at V and 4 bases at J, leaving 11 bases unmatched. CDR3 protein: CASSIEGRDYGTGELFF. DNA of the CDR3: TGTGCCAGTAGTATTGAGGGCAGGGACTACGGCACCGGGGAGCTGTTTTTT.

This chain links TRBV14 with TRBJ2-7; D gene uncertain. Germline V lookup: CDR1 SGHDN, CDR2 FVKESK. This CDR3 has 14 residues. Trimming took 0 bases from V and 2 from J, leaving 8 bases between them. The CDR3 region is CASSQEHAPYEQYF. The CDR3 DNA reads TGTGCCAGCAGCCAAGAACATGCCCCCTACGAGCAGTACTTC.

V and J are TRBV4-1 and TRBJ1-4; D gene uncertain. Looked up from germline, CDR1 is MGHRA and CDR2 is YSYEKL. The CDR3 covers 16 residues. The V and J ends lost 3 bases and 8 bases respectively, with 19 bases between them. The CDR3 reads CASSQASGNPGEKLFF. Written as DNA, the CDR3 is TGCGCCAGCAGCCAGGCTAGCGGGAACCCCGGGGAAAAACTGTTTTTT.

This clone was seen only a few times. V is TRBV4-3 and J is TRBJ1-3; D is uncertain. Germline V gene lookup returns CDR1 LGHNA and CDR2 YSLEER. Trimming left V 2 bases short and J 0 bases short, with 8 bases between. The CDR3 contains 15 residues. CDR3 in amino acids: CASSQLLLSGNTIYF. CDR3 nucleotide sequence: TGCGCCAGCAGCCAACTACTACTCTCTGGAAACACCATATATTTT.

A few counts support this clone. The rearrangement uses TRBV27 and TRBJ1-3; D may be TRBD1 (5 bases). This CDR3 contains 14 residues. The germline gives CDR1 MNHEY, CDR2 SMNVEV (reference sequence). Trimming pared 6 bases from V and 2 bases from J, leaving 11 bases between. The CDR3 loop is CASSGGGTGNTIYF. The CDR3 bases are TGTGCCAGCAGCGGGGGAGGAACTGGAAACACCATATATTTT.